Below, 23 T cell receptor beta chains from the same sample are listed, as sequenced in a study of T cell responses to AZD1222 COVID-19 vaccine. Clones were read by immunoSEQ multiplex PCR, and TCRdb kept only the in-frame ones, dropping some. The sample lists some 150,000 clones, roughly 86% occurring once. The material sequenced was peripheral blood, taken 28 days after the second AZD1222 dose. These receptors came from an adult who received the AZD1222 COVID-19 vaccine.

The V call is TRBV5-4, the J call TRBJ1-1; TRBD1 agrees at 8 bases. From germline, CDR1 is SGHNT and CDR2 YYREEE (reference sequence). This CDR3 spans 16 amino acids. The trim removed 4 bases at V and 1 base at J, leaving 9 bases unmatched. CDR3 loop: CASSASQGAWNTEAFF. CDR3 nucleotide sequence: TGTGCCAGCAGCGCCTCGCAGGGGGCGTGGAACACTGAAGCTTTCTTT.

This chain joins TRBV19 and TRBJ1-5; the D is unclear. V shed 5 bases and J shed 4 bases, with 6 bases lying between them. The CDR3 is 12 amino acids. Per germline, CDR1 LNHDA and CDR2 SQIVND (reference sequence). Written as DNA, the CDR3 is TGTGCCAGTAGTTTGGGGAATCAGCCCCAGCATTTT. It yields the protein CASSLGNQPQHF.

The rearrangement links TRBV19 to TRBJ2-7; maybe TRBD1 (6 bases). Germline V gene lookup returns CDR1 LNHDA and CDR2 SQIVND (reference sequence). The V end lost 3 bases, the J end lost 0 bases, and 12 bases lay between the germline ends. The CDR3 has 15 residues. DNA for the CDR3: TGTGCCAGTAGTATCGCGGACAGAAGCTCCTACGAGCAGTACTTC. Translated, it gives CASSIADRSSYEQYF.

The genes are TRBV30 and TRBJ2-1; 9 nucleotides align to TRBD2. V shed 2 bases and J 3 bases; nucleotides not matched to a gene: 5. Germline CDR1 GTSNPN, CDR2 SVGIG (reference sequence). This CDR3 is 15 amino acids long. CDR3 sequence (DNA): TGTGCCTGGAGTCCCTCTAGCGGGAACTACAATGAGCAGTTCTTC. Its translation is CAWSPSSGNYNEQFF. The full variable domain, completed using reference TRBV30 and TRBJ2-1, is SQTIHQWPATLVQPVGSPLSLECTVEGTSNPNLYWYRQAAGRGLQLLFYSVGIGQISSEVPQNLSASRPQDRQFILSSKKLLLSDSGFYLCAWSPSSGNYNEQFFGPGTRLTVL.

The CDR3 region is CASSERQGVNSPLHF. CDR3 nucleotides: TGTGCCAGCAGTGAAAGGCAGGGCGTAAATTCACCCCTCCACTTT. The V and J genes are TRBV2 and TRBJ1-6, with a weak D call TRBD1 (5 bases). Germline V gives CDR1 SNHLY, CDR2 FYNNEI. Deletions cut 2 bases from V and 7 bases from J, with 12 bases between. The CDR3 extends over 15 amino acids.

The chain employs TRBV5-4 and TRBJ2-6; D is possibly TRBD1 or TRBD2 (5 bases each). CDR3 length equals 17 residues. Germline V gene sequence: CDR1 SGHNT, CDR2 YYREEE (reference sequence). V was cut by 4 bases and J by 1 base, with 15 bases left in between. The CDR3 sequence: CASSLPGGPSGANVLTF. The CDR3 coding sequence is TGTGCCAGCAGCCTGCCTGGGGGTCCTTCTGGGGCCAACGTCCTGACTTTC.

The V call is TRBV6-5, the J call TRBJ2-1; 7 bases map to TRBD2. Germline CDR1 is MNHEY and CDR2 is SVGAGI. The CDR3 is 15 residues long. J was trimmed by 6 bases and V by 9 bases; bases with no gene match: 14. CDR3 residues: CASRSSAGSINEQFF. The CDR3 DNA reads as TGTGCCAGTCGTTCCTCAGCGGGGTCGATCAATGAGCAGTTCTTC.

The chain carries TRBV30 and TRBJ2-5; D is uncertain. V dropped 3 bases and J dropped 2 bases, with 16 bases sitting between them. This CDR3 contains 15 residues. CDR1 and CDR2 (germline): GTSNPN, SVGIG (reference sequence). In nucleotides, the CDR3 is TGTGCCTGGAGGGCCCCAAGGACCCTACAAGAGACCCAGTACTTC. Translated, it gives CAWRAPRTLQETQYF.

Here the CDR3 reads CASSQGYAGFDYEQYF. CDR3 coding DNA: TGTGCCAGCAGCCAAGGGTATGCGGGTTTTGACTACGAGCAGTACTTC. The chain employs TRBV3-1 (or the pseudogene TRBV3-2) and TRBJ2-7; D may be TRBD2 (5 bases). Deletions cut 1 base from V and 3 bases from J, with 16 bases between. Germline-derived CDR1 and CDR2 are LGHDT and YNNKEL (reference sequence). CDR3 length: 16 residues.

The chain has TRBV28 and TRBJ2-7; D is undetermined. The V end was cut by 5 bases, the J end by 5 bases, with 7 bases between. This CDR3 is 11 amino acids long. The germline CDR1 and CDR2 sequences are MDHEN and SYDVKM. CDR3: CASSPLHEQYF. The CDR3 nucleotides read TGTGCCAGCAGTCCCCTCCACGAGCAGTACTTC.

This chain connects TRBV7-2 to TRBJ2-7; D gene unclear. This CDR3 is 11 amino acids long. Germline lookup yields CDR1 SGHTA and CDR2 FQGNSA. The V and J ends lost 5 bases and 7 bases respectively, with 9 bases between them. This CDR3 reads CASSQFGEQYF. The CDR3 nucleotides read TGTGCCAGCAGCCAGTTTGGGGAGCAGTACTTC.

The chain couples TRBV6-1 to TRBJ1-5, with 7 bases identical to TRBD1. The germline V gene has CDR1 MNHNS and CDR2 SASEGT. The CDR3 totals 15 residues. Trimming removed 2 bases from V and 1 base from J; junction bases left unmatched: 2. The CDR3 loop is CASSERDRSNQPQHF. CDR3 nucleotide sequence: TGTGCCAGCAGTGAAAGGGACAGAAGCAATCAGCCCCAGCATTTT.

V gene TRBV5-1 combines with J gene TRBJ1-1; 7 bases agree with TRBD1. J was trimmed by 4 bases and V by 3 bases; bases with no gene match: 6. The CDR3 contains 14 residues. Germline V gene data show CDR1 as SGHRS and CDR2 as YFSETQ. The CDR3 sequence: CASSWEGAPTEAFF. The DNA for the CDR3 is TGCGCCAGCAGCTGGGAGGGGGCGCCCACTGAAGCTTTCTTT.

As regards this clone: It differs at one base from a far larger clone, so likely a read error. The sample has other DNA sequences that encode this CDR3 too. The chain uses TRBV27 and TRBJ1-3; D not resolved. The CDR3 loop spans 11 amino acids. Germline V gene data show CDR1 as MNHEY and CDR2 as SMNVEV (reference sequence). Trimming took 3 bases from V and 4 from J, leaving 1 base between them. CDR3: CASSFGNTIYF. DNA of the CDR3: TGTGCCAGCAGTTTCGGAAACACCATATATTTT.

Written as DNA, the CDR3 is TGCAGCGTTGAATCTCCTGGCCTAGATACGCAGTATTTT. Translating gives CSVESPGLDTQYF. V gene TRBV29-1 combines with J gene TRBJ2-3; unclear D gene. V shed 2 bases and J shed 5 bases, with 11 bases lying between them. Germline V gene data show CDR1 as SQVTM and CDR2 as ANQGSEA. CDR3 length equals 13 residues.

The chain combines TRBV19 with TRBJ2-1; D is ambiguous. Trimming stripped 3 bases from V and 7 bases from J, with 19 bases between. Germline values: CDR1 LNHDA, CDR2 SQIVND (reference sequence). This CDR3 contains 16 residues. The CDR3 region is CASSIPPLRGGNEQFF. CDR3 sequence (DNA): TGTGCCAGTAGTATCCCCCCTCTCCGAGGTGGGAATGAGCAGTTCTTC.

This chain links TRBV15 with TRBJ1-4; D is perhaps TRBD1 (5 bases). The germline gives CDR1 LNHNV, CDR2 YYDKDF (reference sequence). There are 16 residues in the CDR3. The V and J ends lost 0 bases and 0 bases respectively, with 8 bases between them. This CDR3 reads CATSREGVATNEKLFF. In DNA form, the CDR3 reads TGTGCCACCAGCAGAGAAGGGGTTGCAACTAATGAAAAACTGTTTTTT.

The chain uses TRBV27 and TRBJ2-3; 7 positions match TRBD2. V shed 2 bases, J shed 1 base, and the junction held 6 bases outside the gene matches. There are 16 residues in the CDR3. Germline loops: CDR1 MNHEY, CDR2 SMNVEV (reference sequence). In DNA, the CDR3 is TGTGCCAGCAGTTTAAACCCAGCGGGGCGCACAGATACGCAGTATTTT. Protein: CASSLNPAGRTDTQYF.

The V and J genes are TRBV24-1 and TRBJ1-2; D uncertain. This CDR3 contains 13 residues. Trimming stripped 4 bases from V and 4 bases from J, with 9 bases between. The germline CDR1 and CDR2 sequences are KGHDR and SFDVKD. The CDR3, as DNA: TGTGCCACCAGTGACCCGGGGTTCTATGGCTACACCTTC. Encoded protein: CATSDPGFYGYTF.

This chain links TRBV10-3 with TRBJ2-6, with 7 bases identical to TRBD1. This CDR3 is built from 17 residues. The V gene's germline CDR1 is ENHRY and CDR2 SYGVKD. V was pared by 3 bases and J by 2 bases, with 7 bases of the junction left unmatched. The CDR3 is CAISDLTGRAGANVLTF. CDR3 DNA: TGTGCCATCAGTGATTTGACAGGGCGAGCTGGGGCCAACGTCCTGACTTTC.

The V gene is TRBV12-3 or TRBV12-4, the J gene TRBJ1-5, with D possibly TRBD1 on 6 matching bases. V gave up 6 bases and J gave up 7 bases, with 13 bases separating them. The CDR3 consists of 13 residues. DNA of the CDR3: TGTGCCAGCAGCGGACAGTCTAGACAGCCCCAGCATTTT. Protein sequence: CASSGQSRQPQHF.

The V gene is TRBV6-5, the J gene TRBJ1-1; 8 bases align to TRBD1. Trimming removed 11 bases from V and 6 bases from J; junction bases left unmatched: 5. The CDR3 covers 11 residues. CDR1 and CDR2 from the germline V gene are MNHEY and SVGAGI. The CDR3 bases are TGTGCCGCACAGGGGGTGTCTGAAGCTTTCTTT. This sequence encodes CAAQGVSEAFF.

The chain joins TRBV3-1 (or the pseudogene TRBV3-2) to TRBJ1-3; perhaps TRBD1 as D (5 bases). The CDR3 is made up of 12 amino acids. Per the germline V gene, CDR1 is LGHDT and CDR2 is YNNKEL (reference sequence). Trimming pared 6 bases from V and 6 bases from J, leaving 9 bases between. As DNA, the CDR3 is TGTGCCAGCAGAGGGGACGAAAACACCATATATTTT. This translates into CASRGDENTIYF.